This entry is about one T cell receptor (beta chain). Profiled with immunoSEQ multiplex PCR; TCRdb holds only in-frame clones, not every one. The sample holds about 86,000 clones, 70% to 85% seen once. This sample is drawn from a study of T cell responses to AZD1222 COVID-19 vaccine. The receptor's source is an adult in good health. The material sequenced was peripheral blood, taken on day 0 of AZD1222 vaccination.

The CDR3 reads CAWSRGSYEQYF. For the CDR3, the DNA is TGTGCCTGGAGTAGGGGCTCCTACGAGCAGTACTTC. This sequence joins TRBV30 and TRBJ2-7, with a possible D match to TRBD1 (5 bases). The CDR3 is made up of 12 amino acids. Germline-derived CDR1 and CDR2 are GTSNPN and SVGIG (reference sequence). V gave up 2 bases and J gave up 0 bases, with 5 bases separating them. Supplemented by reference TRBV30 and TRBJ2-7, the full variable domain reads SQTIHQWPATLVQPVGSPLSLECTVEGTSNPNLYWYRQAAGRGLQLLFYSVGIGQISSEVPQNLSASRPQDRQFILSSKKLLLSDSGFYLCAWSRGSYEQYFGPGTRLTVT.